Sequencing of this TCR beta chain was carried out in a study of blood T cell repertoires in COVID-19. Study at large: Material from acute and convalescent COVID-19 was sourced from the United States, Italy and Spain.

Per the original methods: Counts of nucleated cells, estimated from reference gene primer amplification, were obtained. Profiled with immunoSEQ multiplex PCR; TCRdb holds only in-frame clones, not every one. The V and J calls and clone size were taken over from that table, and D and trimming were inferred from the DNA. The data contain some 89,000 clones, roughly four fifths of them singletons. This CDR3 has 15 residues. Per germline, CDR1 SGHRS and CDR2 YFSETQ. Trimming took off 0 bases at V and 5 bases at J, with 14 bases between the two ends. Sequenced material: peripheral blood. The chain has TRBV5-1 and TRBJ1-1; D is ambiguous. The source is a woman of 80 years or more with acute or convalescent COVID-19. The CDR3 DNA reads as TGCGCCAGCAGCTTGGCCGGAGGGCTGGGGACTGAAGCTTTCTTT. It translates to CASSLAGGLGTEAFF.